This T cell receptor beta chain is from a study of blood T cell repertoires in COVID-19 (TCRdb year 2020). Regarding the complete study: Samples from collaborators originated in the United States, Italy and Spain and spanned both the acute and convalescent phases of COVID-19. The repertoires were made available in a free public database intended to serve as a resource for research on the immune response to SARS-CoV-2. The sample metadata nearly always contained a de-identified subject ID, COVID-19 status, age in years and sex. Where HLA class I and class II types were available, the types were taken from metadata supplied by the sample provider, not from assay-based typing. The material from the prospective study consisted of cDNA or gDNA derived from T cells, B-cell-depleted T cells, or PBMCs. The samples were drawn from the first 160 participants of the ongoing ImmuneRACE study and from some 1,300 subjects provided by 6 global collaborators. Deeply sampled blood TCRbeta repertoires from subjects exposed to, actively infected with, or recovered from COVID-19 were included in the dataset. General findings and caveats noted by the study authors: The quantity of clinical and demographic metadata differed by source and by participant and was supplied without curation.

Whole blood was collected in K2EDTA tubes by collaborating institutions according to the institutions' own protocols. For TCRbeta analysis, collaborators shipped samples as frozen whole blood, isolated PBMCs, or DNA extracted from either of those sample types. Points on this clone: The antigen this receptor binds is unknown. Within one base of it there is no much larger clone, and no base qualities were kept.

TCRbeta CDR3 regions were amplified from genomic DNA by means of the immunoSEQ Assay, a bias-controlled multiplex PCR. In the authors' own workflow: Within the assay, amplification of reference gene primers was used to estimate how many nucleated cells each sample contained. Sequence reads were collapsed and filtered to measure the absolute abundance of every unique TCRbeta CDR3 rearrangement. Productive Simpson clonality was computed per sample as the square root of Simpson's diversity index over productive rearrangements. Sourced from immuneACCESS, this table was stored by TCRdb with only in-frame sequences that have V and J called. A share of the clones is absent; for the studies checked, an unresolved V gene accounts for under half, and the remainder has no known explanation. V, J and clone size are those of that table, while D and trimming were read from the DNA. This sample is represented by over 150,000 clones; roughly nine tenths of them were singletons. The ten biggest clones cover less than 0.6% of the sample.

Sequenced sample: peripheral blood. This clonotype was sampled from a man aged 50 to 60 with acute or convalescent COVID-19.

The CDR3 protein sequence reads: CASSLVVAGGRYEQYF. The nucleotide sequence is TGTGCCAGCAGCTTAGTTGTGGCAGGGGGCAGGTACGAGCAGTACTTC. The sequence joins TRBV11-2 to TRBJ2-7; the junction holds 8 bases that match TRBD1. The CDR3 measures 16 amino acids from cysteine to phenylalanine. Only CDR3 DNA remains: 48 bases, in frame from the first base. Relative to germline, V is missing 1 base and J is missing 4 bases, with 9 bases of the junction outside any gene match. CDR1 SGHAT and CDR2 FQNNGV were looked up in the germline V gene.